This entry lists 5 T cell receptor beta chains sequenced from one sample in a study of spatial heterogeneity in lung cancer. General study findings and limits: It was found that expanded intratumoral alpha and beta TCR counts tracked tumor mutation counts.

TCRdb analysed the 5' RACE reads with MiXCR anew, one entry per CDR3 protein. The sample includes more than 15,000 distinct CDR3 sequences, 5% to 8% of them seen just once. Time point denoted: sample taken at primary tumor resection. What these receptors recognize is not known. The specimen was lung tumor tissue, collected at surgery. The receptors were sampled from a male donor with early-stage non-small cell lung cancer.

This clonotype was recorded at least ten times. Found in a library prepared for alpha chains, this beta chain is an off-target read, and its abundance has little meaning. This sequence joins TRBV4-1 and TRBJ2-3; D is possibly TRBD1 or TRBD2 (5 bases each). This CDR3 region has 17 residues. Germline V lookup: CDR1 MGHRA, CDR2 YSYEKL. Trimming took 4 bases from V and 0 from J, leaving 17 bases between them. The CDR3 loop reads CASSRGYGDSSTDTQYF. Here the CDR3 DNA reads TGCGCCAGCAGCCGGGGGTACGGAGACTCTAGCACAGATACGCAGTATTTT.

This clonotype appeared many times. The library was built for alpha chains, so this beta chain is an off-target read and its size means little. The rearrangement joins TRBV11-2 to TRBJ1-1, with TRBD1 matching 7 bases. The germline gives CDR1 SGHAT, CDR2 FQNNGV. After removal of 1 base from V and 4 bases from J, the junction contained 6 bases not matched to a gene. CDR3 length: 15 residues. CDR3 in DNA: TGTGCCAGCAGCTTAGTAAACAGGGGAGGCACTGAAGCTTTCTTT. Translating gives CASSLVNRGGTEAFF.

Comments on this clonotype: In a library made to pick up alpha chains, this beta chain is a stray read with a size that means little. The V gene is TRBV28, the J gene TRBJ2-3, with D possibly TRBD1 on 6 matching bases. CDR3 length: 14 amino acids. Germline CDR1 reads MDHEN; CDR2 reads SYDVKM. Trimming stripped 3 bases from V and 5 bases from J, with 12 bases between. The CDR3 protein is CASSFVQGKDTQYF. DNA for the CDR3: TGTGCCAGCAGTTTCGTACAGGGTAAAGATACGCAGTATTTT.

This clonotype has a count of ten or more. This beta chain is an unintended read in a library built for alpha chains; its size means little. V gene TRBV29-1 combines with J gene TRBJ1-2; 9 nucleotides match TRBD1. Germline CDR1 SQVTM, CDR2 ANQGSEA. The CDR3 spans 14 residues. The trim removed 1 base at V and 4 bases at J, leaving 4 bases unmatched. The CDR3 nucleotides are TGCAGCGTTGAAGTGGGACAGGGCCTCTATGGCTACACCTTC. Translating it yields CSVEVGQGLYGYTF.

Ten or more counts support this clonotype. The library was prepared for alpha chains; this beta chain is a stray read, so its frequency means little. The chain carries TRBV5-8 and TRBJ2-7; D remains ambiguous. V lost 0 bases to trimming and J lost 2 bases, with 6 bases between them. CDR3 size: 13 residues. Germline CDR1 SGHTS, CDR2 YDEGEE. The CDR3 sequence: CASSLGGPYEQYF. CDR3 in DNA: TGTGCCAGCAGCTTGGGCGGACCCTACGAGCAGTACTTC.